This TCR beta chain was captured by sequencing in a study of T cells after yellow fever vaccination (dated by TCRdb to the late 2010s). Notes on the research overall: Libraries from fractions with low cell numbers were prepared with the SMART-Seq v4 Ultra Low Input RNA kit. Two healthy male donors made up the cohort, one aged 18 to 30 years and the other aged 30 to 39 years. Bulk TCR alpha and beta repertoires were sequenced longitudinally to track T-cell clones before and after primary and booster YFV17D yellow fever vaccination. Blood was drawn at multiple timepoints before and after primary and secondary immunization, with bulk PBMC replicates and cell subsets isolated.

This clonotype has more than one count but fewer than ten. It has no known antigen specificity. Qualities for individual bases were not recorded, and no much larger clone is one base off. Read against the paper, the sample's treatment or condition label means: live attenuated yellow fever vaccine strain. At each blood-draw timepoint, two biological replicates of bulk PBMCs were obtained. PBMCs were isolated from peripheral blood using a standard Ficoll-Paque protocol. RNA was extracted with TriZol from bulk PBMCs, CD4 and CD8 fractions, and dextramer-positive and dextramer-negative fractions. TCR cDNA was synthesized by 5'RACE template switching, through which a universal primer site and unique molecular identifiers were introduced. cDNA synthesis was primed from both the TCR alpha and TCR beta constant segments. Library amplification used two PCR steps, and the second PCR step added sample barcodes and sequencing adapters. Sequencing of the libraries was done on either Illumina HiSeq 2500 (2x100 bp) or NovaSeq (2x150 bp). The authors' pipeline ran thus. Reads were demultiplexed and collapsed into UMI consensus sequences with MIGEC, and V(D)J alignment was performed with MiXCR. Vaccine-responding clonotypes were defined with edgeR using replicate PBMC samples, requiring FDR below 0.01 and a log2 fold change above 5 up to day 15. Bulk clonotypes were assigned CD4 or CD8 identity according to which sequenced CD4 or CD8 repertoire held them at higher abundance. TCRdb trimmed the raw reads at Q25, called clones with MiXCR and kept productive beta chains. When rows share a CDR3 protein, they turn into one entry using the most common DNA and genes. The V and J calls here are based on TCRdb, not the publication. This sample lists hundreds of thousands of distinct CDR3 sequences; around an eighth were detected once. Jointly, the top ten make up around 14% of the sample.

V is clipped by 4 bases and J by 1 base, and the sequence between their germline boundaries is 11 bases long. The CDR3 has 15 amino acids, counting the end cysteine and phenylalanine. Of all the DNA, just the CDR3 is kept, 45 bases in frame from base 1. CDR1 and CDR2 (SGDLS, YYNGEE) derive from the germline V gene. Overall study results and their limits: The secondary T-cell response was weaker than the primary response but faster, peaking on day 5 instead of day 15. Computational filtering was needed because FACS-sorted repertoires could contain abundant contaminating clonotypes from the bulk population. The study included only a couple of donors, which limits how far the findings can be generalized. After the booster, most of the clones that had expanded following primary vaccination were detected again (almost 98% of CD4 and around 87% of CD8), which suggests that memory was broadly maintained. A small share of clonotypes occurred in both CD4 and CD8 compartments, likely arising from convergent recombination.

This receptor was identified in a man aged 25-45 years who received the YFV17D yellow fever vaccine. The sample was PBMCs, taken on the day of the yellow fever booster vaccination. The chain is made from TRBV9 and TRBJ1-4; the D segment could be TRBD1, given 5 matching bases. The base sequence is TGTGCCAGCAGCCCCAGCGGGGGAACTAATGAAAAACTGTTTTTT. This encodes CASSPSGGTNEKLFF.